The clone carrying this TCR beta chain was recorded at least ten times. Its matching antigen is unknown. The data derive from a study of early T cells in non-severe SARS-CoV-2 infection. The study, taken as a whole, reports: Lookups in VDJdb leaned toward anti-spike CD8 responses and missed private and CD4 specificities.

Germline assignment: CDR1 SGHTA and CDR2 FQGTGA. The length of the CDR3 is 15 residues. The ends were cut back, 4 bases at V and 2 bases at J, with 13 bases in the middle. Using its own MiXCR run on the 5' RACE reads, TCRdb lists one record per CDR3 protein. The top ten clones hold approximately 3.4% of a sample with under 35,000 distinct CDR3 sequences, around 5% of them seen once. The V and J genes are TRBV7-3 and TRBJ2-3, with TRBD2 as a possible D gene (6 bases). The sequenced material came from whole blood. This clonotype originated in an adult who was a healthcare worker with PCR-confirmed SARS-CoV-2 infection or an uninfected control (not recorded which). The CDR3 protein is CASSSGLTDTDTQYF. The DNA for the CDR3 is TGTGCCAGCAGCTCTGGACTAACAGACACAGATACGCAGTATTTT.